These T cell receptor beta chains were read from a single sample in a study of blood T cell repertoires in COVID-19. The protocol was immunoSEQ multiplex PCR, while the TCRdb copy is restricted to in-frame clones and leaves out a portion. This sample has 40,000 or so clones, with about nine tenths found just once. Sample: peripheral blood. These receptors all stem from a man in his fifties or sixties with active COVID-19. The CDR3 runs from the conserved cysteine through the conserved F or W. Each record gives: D gene, J gene, clone size, V gene, CDR3 length, CDR3 DNA, CDR3 protein. The D gene is left open where the match is weak. Size tells how often a clone was seen (once, few, many) or the class of an expanded clone, and some rows leave it out.

d_gene: TRBD1
j_gene: TRBJ1-6
abundance: .
v_gene: TRBV3-1/TRBV3-2
len: 14
CDR3nt: TGTGCCAGCAGCCGGACAGGGGGTGATTCACCCCTCCACTTT
CDR3aa: CASSRTGGDSPLHF

d_gene: TRBD2
j_gene: TRBJ2-1
abundance: .
v_gene: TRBV18
len: 16
CDR3nt: TGTGCCAGCTCAACACCCGGGACTAGCCGAACCGGTGAGCAGTTCTTC
CDR3aa: CASSTPGTSRTGEQFF

d_gene: .
j_gene: TRBJ2-3
abundance: .
v_gene: TRBV6-2/TRBV6-3
len: 16
CDR3nt: TGTGCCAGCAGTTACTCGAGGGAGACCCCTACAGATACGCAGTATTTT
CDR3aa: CASSYSRETPTDTQYF

d_gene: .
j_gene: TRBJ2-1
abundance: .
v_gene: TRBV9
len: 15
CDR3nt: TGTGCCAGCAGCGTAGCTGGGACTGGATACAATGAGCAGTTCTTC
CDR3aa: CASSVAGTGYNEQFF

d_gene: .
j_gene: TRBJ1-1
abundance: .
v_gene: TRBV28
len: 14
CDR3nt: TGTGCCAGCAGTTTAGGGGGAGGGAACACTGAAGCTTTCTTT
CDR3aa: CASSLGGGNTEAFF

d_gene: TRBD1
j_gene: TRBJ1-4
abundance: .
v_gene: TRBV10-3
len: 14
CDR3nt: TGTGCCATCAGTGTGGGACAGGAAGGCGAAAAACTGTTTTTT
CDR3aa: CAISVGQEGEKLFF

d_gene: TRBD2
j_gene: TRBJ2-3
abundance: .
v_gene: TRBV2
len: 15
CDR3nt: TGTGCCAGCAGTGGGACTAGCGGGGGGGCATTTACGCAGTATTTT
CDR3aa: CASSGTSGGAFTQYF

d_gene: .
j_gene: TRBJ1-2
abundance: once
v_gene: TRBV10-3
len: 13
CDR3nt: TGTGCCATCAGTGAAGCCAGGGGTGAGGGCTACACCTTC
CDR3aa: CAISEARGEGYTF

d_gene: TRBD1
j_gene: TRBJ1-5
abundance: .
v_gene: TRBV3-1/TRBV3-2
len: 14
CDR3nt: TGTGCCAGCAGCCAAGGGACAGGACCCCAGCCCCAGCATTTT
CDR3aa: CASSQGTGPQPQHF

d_gene: .
j_gene: TRBJ1-4
abundance: .
v_gene: TRBV5-6
len: 16
CDR3nt: TGTGCCAGCAGCGCCCCAGGGCATGCAACTAATGAAAAACTGTTTTTT
CDR3aa: CASSAPGHATNEKLFF

d_gene: .
j_gene: TRBJ2-3
abundance: once
v_gene: TRBV10-1
len: 13
CDR3nt: TGCGCCAGCAGTGAGGGGGGACTAGATACGCAGTATTTT
CDR3aa: CASSEGGLDTQYF

d_gene: .
j_gene: TRBJ2-3
abundance: .
v_gene: TRBV9
len: 15
CDR3nt: TGTGCCAGCAATCGGGCGGGATCGGGTCCGGATACGCAGTATTTT
CDR3aa: CASNRAGSGPDTQYF

d_gene: .
j_gene: TRBJ1-1
abundance: .
v_gene: TRBV27
len: 14
CDR3nt: TGTGCCAGCAGTCCCCAGGGCCGGGGGACTGAAGCTTTCTTT
CDR3aa: CASSPQGRGTEAFF

d_gene: TRBD1
j_gene: TRBJ2-7
abundance: once
v_gene: TRBV6-2/TRBV6-3
len: 14
CDR3nt: TGTGCCAGCAGTCGCCGGACAGGCTCCTACGAGCAGTACTTC
CDR3aa: CASSRRTGSYEQYF

d_gene: .
j_gene: TRBJ1-2
abundance: .
v_gene: TRBV4-1
len: 15
CDR3nt: TGCGCCAGCAGCCGAGAAATACAGGCAGGAAGGGGCTACACCTTC
CDR3aa: CASSREIQAGRGYTF

d_gene: TRBD2
j_gene: TRBJ2-5
abundance: .
v_gene: TRBV11-3
len: 14
CDR3nt: TGTGCCAGCAGCCCAGGGACTAGCACGGAGACCCAGTACTTC
CDR3aa: CASSPGTSTETQYF

d_gene: .
j_gene: TRBJ1-2
abundance: .
v_gene: TRBV10-1
len: 11
CDR3nt: TGCGCCAGCAGGGACAATTATGGCTACACCTTC
CDR3aa: CASRDNYGYTF

d_gene: .
j_gene: TRBJ2-1
abundance: .
v_gene: TRBV6-6
len: 14
CDR3nt: TGTGCCAGCAGCGCCCCCAGCTCCTACAATGAGCAGTTCTTC
CDR3aa: CASSAPSSYNEQFF

d_gene: .
j_gene: TRBJ1-4
abundance: .
v_gene: TRBV3-1/TRBV3-2
len: 13
CDR3nt: TGTGCCAGCAGCCAGGGTGGGGGGGAAAAACTGTTTTTT
CDR3aa: CASSQGGGEKLFF

d_gene: .
j_gene: TRBJ1-2
abundance: .
v_gene: TRBV3-1/TRBV3-2
len: 15
CDR3nt: TGTGCCAGCAGCCCCTTTTATTCCACTCTCTATGGCTACACCTTC
CDR3aa: CASSPFYSTLYGYTF

d_gene: .
j_gene: TRBJ2-3
abundance: once
v_gene: TRBV25-1
len: 12
CDR3nt: TGTGCCAGCTCAACTAGCACAGATACGCAGTATTTT
CDR3aa: CASSTSTDTQYF

d_gene: TRBD2
j_gene: TRBJ2-3
abundance: once
v_gene: TRBV4-1
len: 15
CDR3nt: TGCGCCAGCAGCCAAACTAGCGGCATCACAGATACGCAGTATTTT
CDR3aa: CASSQTSGITDTQYF

d_gene: TRBD1
j_gene: TRBJ2-7
abundance: .
v_gene: TRBV5-8
len: 17
CDR3nt: TGTGCCAGCAGCTACTGGACAGGTAGTACGGACGTATACGAGCAGTACTTC
CDR3aa: CASSYWTGSTDVYEQYF

d_gene: TRBD2
j_gene: TRBJ2-2
abundance: .
v_gene: TRBV5-1
len: 17
CDR3nt: TGCGCCAGCAGCTTGCTAGCGGGAGCTTCGGACACCGGGGAGCTGTTTTTT
CDR3aa: CASSLLAGASDTGELFF

d_gene: .
j_gene: TRBJ2-1
abundance: once
v_gene: TRBV18
len: 15
CDR3nt: TGTGCCAGCTCACCAACCGGGACATCATACAATGAGCAGTTCTTC
CDR3aa: CASSPTGTSYNEQFF

d_gene: TRBD2
j_gene: TRBJ2-1
abundance: .
v_gene: TRBV5-1
len: 19
CDR3nt: TGCGCCAGCAGCTTATGGACTAGCGGGAGGGCCGGGTCCTACAATGAGCAGTTCTTC
CDR3aa: CASSLWTSGRAGSYNEQFF

d_gene: .
j_gene: TRBJ1-1
abundance: .
v_gene: TRBV2
len: 15
CDR3nt: TGTGCCAGCAGTGAAGATGCAGGGATGAACACTGAAGCTTTCTTT
CDR3aa: CASSEDAGMNTEAFF

d_gene: TRBD2
j_gene: TRBJ2-3
abundance: .
v_gene: TRBV30
len: 15
CDR3nt: TGTGCCTGGAGTCTAGCGGGGGACACCACAGATACGCAGTATTTT
CDR3aa: CAWSLAGDTTDTQYF

d_gene: TRBD1
j_gene: TRBJ2-7
abundance: .
v_gene: TRBV7-2
len: 15
CDR3nt: TGTGCCAGCAGCTTGGGGCAGGGGGTCCCCTACGAGCAGTACTTC
CDR3aa: CASSLGQGVPYEQYF

d_gene: .
j_gene: TRBJ1-4
abundance: once
v_gene: TRBV9
len: 15
CDR3nt: TGTGCCAGCAGCGTAGGCCCAGACTCTAATGAAAAACTGTTTTTT
CDR3aa: CASSVGPDSNEKLFF

d_gene: TRBD1
j_gene: TRBJ2-7
abundance: .
v_gene: TRBV2
len: 15
CDR3nt: TGTGCCAGCAGGAGAAACCGGGACAGGGCCTACGAGCAGTACTTC
CDR3aa: CASRRNRDRAYEQYF

d_gene: .
j_gene: TRBJ1-1
abundance: .
v_gene: TRBV25-1
len: 14
CDR3nt: TGTGCCAGCAGCGCTTCAGGGTCGTTCACTGAAGCTTTCTTT
CDR3aa: CASSASGSFTEAFF

d_gene: .
j_gene: TRBJ1-1
abundance: .
v_gene: TRBV6-5
len: 11
CDR3nt: TGTGCCAGCAAAACAGGGATTGAAGCTTTCTTT
CDR3aa: CASKTGIEAFF

d_gene: .
j_gene: TRBJ1-2
abundance: once
v_gene: TRBV6-1
len: 13
CDR3nt: TGTGCCAGCAGTGAAGCGCAGGGGCAAAGCTACACCTTC
CDR3aa: CASSEAQGQSYTF

d_gene: .
j_gene: TRBJ2-5
abundance: .
v_gene: TRBV11-2
len: 14
CDR3nt: TGTGCCAGCAGCTTACTGGACACGAGGGAGACCCAGTACTTC
CDR3aa: CASSLLDTRETQYF

d_gene: TRBD1
j_gene: TRBJ1-2
abundance: .
v_gene: TRBV7-2
len: 16
CDR3nt: TGTGCCAGCAGCTTATTGGCAGGGGGCAGCGGCTATGGCTACACCTTC
CDR3aa: CASSLLAGGSGYGYTF

d_gene: TRBD2
j_gene: TRBJ2-1
abundance: once
v_gene: TRBV6-4
len: 15
CDR3nt: TGTGCCAGCAGTCACACTAGCGGGGGGGGCAATGAGCAGTTCTTC
CDR3aa: CASSHTSGGGNEQFF

d_gene: .
j_gene: TRBJ1-2
abundance: .
v_gene: TRBV2
len: 14
CDR3nt: TGTGCCAGCAGGATGGGAGGGGGTGGATATGGCTACACCTTC
CDR3aa: CASRMGGGGYGYTF

d_gene: .
j_gene: TRBJ2-1
abundance: .
v_gene: TRBV7-2
len: 15
CDR3nt: TGTGCCAGCAGCTTAGCCGGGAGAGGCTACAATGAGCAGTTCTTC
CDR3aa: CASSLAGRGYNEQFF

d_gene: TRBD1
j_gene: TRBJ2-2
abundance: .
v_gene: TRBV3-1/TRBV3-2
len: 16
CDR3nt: TGTGCCAGCAGCCAAGCGGACAGGGCAGACACCGGGGAGCTGTTTTTT
CDR3aa: CASSQADRADTGELFF

d_gene: TRBD2
j_gene: TRBJ2-4
abundance: .
v_gene: TRBV2
len: 13
CDR3nt: TGTGCCAGCAGGGGGGGGATCAAAAACATTCAGTACTTC
CDR3aa: CASRGGIKNIQYF

d_gene: .
j_gene: TRBJ2-4
abundance: once
v_gene: TRBV6-2/TRBV6-3
len: 14
CDR3nt: TGTGCCAGCAGTGGTTCAGGGGCCAAAAACATTCAGTACTTC
CDR3aa: CASSGSGAKNIQYF

d_gene: TRBD2
j_gene: TRBJ2-3
abundance: .
v_gene: TRBV18
len: 15
CDR3nt: TGTGCCAACTCACCGAGCGGGGGGGCCTCAGATACGCAGTATTTT
CDR3aa: CANSPSGGASDTQYF

d_gene: TRBD2
j_gene: TRBJ2-7
abundance: .
v_gene: TRBV9
len: 15
CDR3nt: TGTGCCAGCAGCGTAGGCGGGACTAGCGTGTACGAGCAGTACTTC
CDR3aa: CASSVGGTSVYEQYF

d_gene: .
j_gene: TRBJ1-6
abundance: .
v_gene: TRBV11-2
len: 15
CDR3nt: TGTGCCAGCAGCTTAAGAGGCTCCTATAATTCACCCCTCCACTTT
CDR3aa: CASSLRGSYNSPLHF

d_gene: TRBD2
j_gene: TRBJ2-2
abundance: .
v_gene: TRBV7-6
len: 16
CDR3nt: TGTGCCAGCAGCCCATTAGCGGGATTTGAACCCGGGGAGCTGTTTTTT
CDR3aa: CASSPLAGFEPGELFF

d_gene: TRBD1
j_gene: TRBJ1-5
abundance: .
v_gene: TRBV2
len: 14
CDR3nt: TGTGCCAGCAGGACAGGGATTAGCAATCAGCCCCAGCATTTT
CDR3aa: CASRTGISNQPQHF

d_gene: .
j_gene: TRBJ1-5
abundance: .
v_gene: TRBV9
len: 13
CDR3nt: TGTGCCAGCAGCGAGGCAGGGGATCAGCCCCAGCATTTT
CDR3aa: CASSEAGDQPQHF

d_gene: .
j_gene: TRBJ1-6
abundance: .
v_gene: TRBV6-5
len: 12
CDR3nt: TGTGCCAGCAGTTACGGCTATTCACCCCTCCACTTT
CDR3aa: CASSYGYSPLHF

d_gene: TRBD1
j_gene: TRBJ2-1
abundance: .
v_gene: TRBV5-4
len: 13
CDR3nt: TGTGCCAGCAGCGAGGACAGGGTCAATGAGCAGTTCTTC
CDR3aa: CASSEDRVNEQFF

d_gene: TRBD1
j_gene: TRBJ1-2
abundance: .
v_gene: TRBV7-9
len: 14
CDR3nt: TGTGCCAGCAGAACCGCGGGACAGGGGGATGGCTACACCTTC
CDR3aa: CASRTAGQGDGYTF

d_gene: .
j_gene: TRBJ2-5
abundance: .
v_gene: TRBV3-1/TRBV3-2
len: 15
CDR3nt: TGTGCCAGCAGCCAAGGGAGGACAGACCAAGAGACCCAGTACTTC
CDR3aa: CASSQGRTDQETQYF

d_gene: .
j_gene: TRBJ2-5
abundance: .
v_gene: TRBV5-1
len: 14
CDR3nt: TGCGCCAGCAGCTTGGCCCAGATAACGGAGACCCAGTACTTC
CDR3aa: CASSLAQITETQYF

d_gene: TRBD2
j_gene: TRBJ2-1
abundance: .
v_gene: TRBV19
len: 15
CDR3nt: TGTGCCAGTAGTATGGGACTAGCGGGATACAATGAGCAGTTCTTC
CDR3aa: CASSMGLAGYNEQFF

d_gene: .
j_gene: TRBJ1-5
abundance: few
v_gene: TRBV5-4
len: 12
CDR3nt: TGTGCCAGCAGCTTGCGAGGTCAGCCCCAGCATTTT
CDR3aa: CASSLRGQPQHF

d_gene: .
j_gene: TRBJ2-3
abundance: .
v_gene: TRBV29-1
len: 13
CDR3nt: TGCAGCGTTCGGGGGGCGTCCACAGATACGCAGTATTTT
CDR3aa: CSVRGASTDTQYF

d_gene: .
j_gene: TRBJ2-3
abundance: .
v_gene: TRBV6-5
len: 15
CDR3nt: TGTGCCAGCAGGCGGGACTCCGTTAGCACAGATACGCAGTATTTT
CDR3aa: CASRRDSVSTDTQYF

d_gene: .
j_gene: TRBJ2-3
abundance: .
v_gene: TRBV5-1
len: 15
CDR3nt: TGCGCCAGCAGCTTGGCTGCTAGCGGCACAGATACGCAGTATTTT
CDR3aa: CASSLAASGTDTQYF

d_gene: TRBD1
j_gene: TRBJ1-3
abundance: few
v_gene: TRBV19
len: 17
CDR3nt: TGTGCCAGTAGTCCCTGGACAGGGAAAAATCCTGGAAACACCATATATTTT
CDR3aa: CASSPWTGKNPGNTIYF

d_gene: .
j_gene: TRBJ1-1
abundance: .
v_gene: TRBV3-1/TRBV3-2
len: 12
CDR3nt: TGTGCCAGCAGCCATTTACAGGGAAGAGCTTTCTTT
CDR3aa: CASSHLQGRAFF